This is a list of T cell receptor beta chains from one sample in a study of shared clonotypes between healthy human individuals. TCRdb keeps only in-frame clones here, not all; method: immunoSEQ multiplex PCR. The sample lists roughly 2,500,000 clones; approximately 93% were seen once. The specimen sequenced was naive CD4+ T cells from PBMCs. These receptors were obtained from a man younger than 35 in good health. Some clones in this sample may be carry-over from other donors' samples. Both conserved end residues are part of each CDR3. The D gene is left open where the match is weak. Size is stated for part of the rows, as once, few or many counts, or as a class when the clone is expanded.

TRBD2	TRBJ2-5	.	TRBV10-3	CAISGSSGRIGETQYF	TGTGCCATCAGTGGTTCTAGCGGGAGGATAGGGGAGACCCAGTACTTC
.	TRBJ2-6	.	TRBV5-1	CASSRGTLGGANVLTF	TGCGCCAGCAGCCGGGGGACCTTAGGTGGGGCCAACGTCCTGACTTTC
.	TRBJ2-5	.	TRBV11-2	CASSPRLGTFGMETQYF	TGTGCCAGCAGCCCGCGTTTGGGGACGTTCGGGATGGAGACCCAGTACTTC
TRBD2	TRBJ2-7	.	TRBV7-2	CASSLAGASGAYEQYF	TGTGCCAGCAGCTTAGCAGGGGCTAGCGGAGCCTACGAGCAGTACTTC
TRBD2	TRBJ2-3	.	TRBV13	CASSSRRGTDTQYF	TGTGCCAGCAGCTCACGGCGGGGGACAGATACGCAGTATTTT
TRBD1	TRBJ2-1	.	TRBV11-2	CASSLGQGEVQFF	TGTGCCAGCAGCTTGGGACAGGGGGAAGTGCAGTTCTTC
TRBD2	TRBJ2-7	.	TRBV7-2	CASSLARSLAGNEQHF	TGTGCCAGCAGCTTAGCGCGGAGCCTAGCGGGTAACGAGCAGCACTTC
.	TRBJ2-3	once	TRBV30	CAGIRGVLPYTQYF	TGTGCCGGCATAAGGGGGGTTCTGCCATATACGCAGTATTTT
TRBD2	TRBJ2-1	.	TRBV5-1	CASSPGTSGTLSNEQFF	TGCGCCAGCAGCCCCGGGACTAGCGGAACCCTCAGTAATGAGCAGTTCTTC
.	TRBJ2-2	.	TRBV5-8	CASSLHQGGNTGELFF	TGTGCCAGCAGCTTGCACCAGGGGGGGAACACCGGGGAGCTGTTTTTT
.	TRBJ2-7	.	TRBV7-9	CASSPPGTSTWEQYF	TGTGCCAGCAGCCCCCCGGGTACATCAACATGGGAGCAGTACTTC
TRBD1	TRBJ1-3	.	TRBV18	CASSSPGQGAMNTIYF	TGTGCCAGCTCATCCCCCGGACAGGGGGCAATGAACACCATATATTTT
.	TRBJ2-7	once	TRBV5-1	CASSRDPPSSYEQYF	TGCGCCAGCAGCCGGGACCCGCCGAGCTCCTACGAGCAGTACTTC
.	TRBJ2-7	few	TRBV15	CATSRDPGSSYEQYF	TGTGCCACCAGCAGAGATCCCGGGAGCTCCTACGAGCAGTACTTC
.	TRBJ2-7	.	TRBV28	CASSPQLVPYEQYF	TGTGCCAGCAGTCCACAACTAGTTCCCTACGAGCAGTACTTC
.	TRBJ1-3	.	TRBV29-1	CSVKNSGNTIYF	TGCAGCGTTAAGAACTCTGGAAACACCATATATTTT
.	TRBJ2-7	.	TRBV11-3	CASSRGTAGNEQYF	TGTGCCAGCAGCCGAGGAACGGCGGGAAACGAGCAGTACTTC
.	TRBJ2-2	.	TRBV18	CASSPRTGTGELFF	TGTGCCAGCTCACCGCGGACTGGCACCGGGGAGCTGTTTTTT
.	TRBJ1-4	.	TRBV6-5	CATKDDGGRQKLFF	TGTGCCACCAAAGACGACGGCGGTAGACAAAAACTGTTTTTT
.	TRBJ2-7	.	TRBV10-3	CAISDREGQYF	TGTGCCATCAGTGATCGTGAAGGGCAGTACTTC
TRBD2	TRBJ2-2	.	TRBV5-1	CASSQTSGANTGELFF	TGCGCCAGCAGCCAAACTAGCGGCGCGAACACCGGGGAGCTGTTTTTT
TRBD1	TRBJ1-1	.	TRBV27	CASSGRGRRGNTEAFF	TGTGCCAGCAGTGGCAGGGGGCGTAGGGGGAACACTGAAGCTTTCTTT
.	TRBJ2-7	.	TRBV18	CASSLTSSHEQYF	TGTGCCAGCTCACTGACTAGTTCCCACGAGCAGTACTTC
.	TRBJ1-1	.	TRBV4-1	CASSQEKRYPDSSNTEAFF	TGCGCCAGCAGCCAAGAAAAAAGATACCCGGACAGCTCGAACACTGAAGCTTTCTTT
TRBD1	TRBJ1-1	.	TRBV5-1	CASSLTTGGKANTEAFF	TGCGCCAGCAGCTTAACAACAGGGGGCAAAGCCAACACTGAAGCTTTCTTT
TRBD1	TRBJ2-3	.	TRBV29-1	CSVYNTGGSTDTQYF	TGCAGCGTTTACAACACAGGGGGGAGCACAGATACGCAGTATTTT
.	TRBJ1-2	.	TRBV28	CASRVTGGYGYTF	TGTGCCAGCAGAGTCACGGGGGGCTATGGCTACACCTTC
TRBD1	TRBJ1-5	.	TRBV29-1	CSVEFRPGQGSKSQHF	TGCAGCGTTGAATTTCGACCCGGACAGGGGAGTAAATCCCAGCATTTT
.	TRBJ2-3	.	TRBV5-6	CASSLGNIRTDTQYF	TGTGCCAGCAGCTTAGGGAACATCCGGACAGATACGCAGTATTTT
TRBD2	TRBJ2-1	.	TRBV11-2	CASVGLAGINEQFF	TGTGCCAGCGTCGGACTAGCGGGAATAAATGAGCAGTTCTTC
.	TRBJ1-4	.	TRBV30	CAWSSGLNEKLFF	TGTGCCTGGAGTTCAGGGCTCAATGAAAAACTGTTTTTT
.	TRBJ2-7	once	TRBV6-5	CASRTIGEVDKQYF	TGTGCCAGCAGGACAATCGGGGAGGTAGATAAGCAGTACTTC
TRBD2	TRBJ2-3	.	TRBV7-9	CASSPRGRTSVTDTQYF	TGTGCCAGCAGCCCCCGAGGGAGAACTAGCGTCACAGATACGCAGTATTTT
TRBD1	TRBJ2-2	.	TRBV19	CASSTNRGLTGELFF	TGTGCCAGTAGCACAAACAGGGGGTTGACCGGGGAGCTGTTTTTT
.	TRBJ2-1	.	TRBV5-1	CASSLAGRGSSYNEQFF	TGCGCCAGCAGCTTGGCGGGGCGGGGCAGCTCCTACAATGAGCAGTTCTTC
TRBD2	TRBJ2-5	.	TRBV9	CASSVGGGRDLETQYF	TGTGCCAGCAGCGTAGGTGGCGGGAGGGACTTGGAGACCCAGTACTTC
.	TRBJ1-4	.	TRBV5-1	CASSLGTAEKLFF	TGCGCCAGCAGCTTGGGTACGGCCGAAAAACTGTTTTTT
TRBD2	TRBJ2-2	once	TRBV10-3	CAISRQTGTSGRANTGELFF	TGTGCCATCAGTCGACAGACAGGGACTAGCGGGAGGGCGAACACCGGGGAGCTGTTTTTT
TRBD2	TRBJ2-1	.	TRBV6-1	CASSEPRGLAFYNEQFF	TGTGCCAGCAGTGAACCCAGGGGACTAGCGTTCTACAATGAGCAGTTCTTC
TRBD1	TRBJ1-4	.	TRBV5-1	CASSLARGISTNEKLFF	TGCGCCAGCAGCTTGGCCAGGGGGATATCAACTAATGAAAAACTGTTTTTT
.	TRBJ2-7	.	TRBV28	CASSRDGPYEQYF	TGTGCCAGCAGTCGGGACGGCCCCTACGAGCAGTACTTC
.	TRBJ2-7	.	TRBV6-1	CASREPSYEQYF	TGTGCCAGCAGGGAGCCCTCCTACGAGCAGTACTTC
.	TRBJ2-3	few	TRBV11-3	CASSHGHTGTDTQYF	TGTGCCAGCAGCCACGGCCACACGGGTACAGATACGCAGTATTTT
.	TRBJ1-6	.	TRBV5-1	CASSFNRDSPLHF	TGCGCCAGCAGCTTCAACAGGGATTCACCCCTCCACTTT
.	TRBJ1-5	.	TRBV2	CASSPQGGQPQHF	TGTGCCAGCAGTCCCCAGGGTGGACAGCCCCAGCATTTT